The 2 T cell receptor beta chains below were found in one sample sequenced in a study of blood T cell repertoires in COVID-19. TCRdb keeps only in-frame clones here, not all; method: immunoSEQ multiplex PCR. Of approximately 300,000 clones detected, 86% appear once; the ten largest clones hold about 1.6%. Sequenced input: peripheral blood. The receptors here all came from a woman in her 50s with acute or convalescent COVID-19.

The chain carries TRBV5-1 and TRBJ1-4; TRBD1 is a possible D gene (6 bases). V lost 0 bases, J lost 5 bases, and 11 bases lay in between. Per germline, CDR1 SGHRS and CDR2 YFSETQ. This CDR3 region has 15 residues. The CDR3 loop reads CASSLDRESNEKLFF. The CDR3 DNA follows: TGCGCCAGCAGCTTGGACAGGGAATCAAATGAAAAACTGTTTTTT.

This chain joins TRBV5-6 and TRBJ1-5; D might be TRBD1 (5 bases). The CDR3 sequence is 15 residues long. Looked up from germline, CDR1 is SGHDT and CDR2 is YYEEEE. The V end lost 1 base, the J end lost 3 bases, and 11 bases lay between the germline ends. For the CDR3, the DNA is TGTGCCAGCAGCTTGACAGGCACGAACAATCAGCCCCAGCATTTT. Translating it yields CASSLTGTNNQPQHF.